This T cell receptor (beta chain) was obtained from a study of neurological immune-mediated disorders. Specified time point: longitudinal time-point 2. This clonotype was seen a few times. Germline is not matched at one junction end, which may reflect a read error. Germline lookup yields CDR1 SSHAT and CDR2 FNYEAQ (reference sequence). The CDR3 consists of 17 residues. TCRdb re-derived calls from the 5' RACE reads in MiXCR, one entry per CDR3 protein. The top ten clones hold 7.9% of a sample with 80,000 to 100,000 distinct CDR3 sequences, 5.8% of them seen once. The J gene is TRBJ2-3, the V gene TRBV7-7; D is possibly TRBD2 (6 bases). This clonotype was obtained from an older woman with multiple sclerosis. The sequenced sample consisted of PBMCs. In nucleotides, the CDR3 is TGTGCTAGCAGCGCGACTTTACTAGCAGACGGAACTGATACGCAGTATTTT. Protein product: CASSATLLADGTDTQYF.